Following are 20 T cell receptor beta chains from one sample sequenced in a study of blood T cell repertoires in COVID-19 (dated by TCRdb to the early 2020s). Library preparation was by the immunoSEQ multiplex PCR assay. TCRdb took this table from immuneACCESS and kept in-frame rearrangements with V and J called. Such tables lack part of the clones; where checked against another copy, unresolved V genes explain under half of the gap, and the rest is unexplained. The sample table holds approximately 350,000 clones, of which 88% were seen once. The ten largest clones capture just under 7.5% of the sample. Sequencing was carried out using peripheral blood. Receptors originate from a woman aged 70-85 years with COVID-19, enrolled during active disease.

This clone was counted between two and nine times. The V call is TRBV4-2, the J call TRBJ2-7, with TRBD2 matching over 7 bases. The CDR3 extends over 16 amino acids. Germline loops: CDR1 LGHNA, CDR2 YNFKEQ. J gave up 0 bases and V 0 bases, and 5 bases lay outside the gene matches. Here the CDR3 DNA reads TGTGCCAGCAGCCAAGAGGCGGGGGTGAGCTCCTACGAGCAGTACTTC. Its protein product is CASSQEAGVSSYEQYF.

This clone appeared once. The J gene is TRBJ1-1, the V gene TRBV29-1; possibly TRBD1 for D (6 bases). The germline V gene has CDR1 SQVTM and CDR2 ANQGSEA. The CDR3 contains 12 residues. V lost 0 bases to trimming and J lost 10 bases, with 12 bases between them. DNA of the CDR3: TGCAGCGTTGAAGATTCTGCGACAGGAGCTTTCTTT. It is translated as CSVEDSATGAFF.

The rearrangement joins TRBV4-1 to TRBJ1-5; maybe TRBD1 (6 bases). With 3 bases removed from V and 5 bases from J, the gap between germline ends came to 14 bases. This CDR3 is built from 15 residues. The germline V gene has CDR1 MGHRA and CDR2 YSYEKL. CDR3 in DNA: TGCGCCAGCAGCCACTCGGGACAACCAGATCAGCCCCAGCATTTT. Its protein product is CASSHSGQPDQPQHF.

The V gene is TRBV7-9, the J gene TRBJ2-2; tentative D call: TRBD1 (6 bases). Trimming shortened V by 6 bases and J by 1 base, and 15 bases separated the two germline ends. This CDR3 has 16 residues. The germline CDR1 and CDR2 sequences are SEHNR and FQNEAQ (reference sequence). For the CDR3, the DNA is TGTGCCAGCAGTCCTCTCGGGACAAAGAACACCGGGGAGCTGTTTTTT. Protein: CASSPLGTKNTGELFF.

This chain connects TRBV19 to TRBJ2-1, with 14 bases that match TRBD2. CDR1 LNHDA and CDR2 SQIVND come from the germline V gene (reference sequence). With V trimmed by 6 bases and J by 8 bases, 12 bases remained unmatched. This CDR3 has 17 residues. CDR3 DNA: TGTGCCAGTAGAAGAGGACTAGCGGGGGGCCGTAAGGATGAGCAGTTCTTC. Translating gives CASRRGLAGGRKDEQFF.

The chain is built from TRBV5-1 and TRBJ1-1; 10 bases are shared with TRBD1. CDR3 length: 14 amino acids. Germline V CDR1 and CDR2: SGHRS, YFSETQ. V lost 6 bases, J lost 5 bases, and 7 bases stayed unmatched. CDR3 loop: CASTTGGGRTEAFF. The CDR3 bases are TGCGCCAGCACGACAGGGGGCGGTCGGACTGAAGCTTTCTTT.

The chain is built from TRBV2 and TRBJ1-1, with a weak D call TRBD1 (5 bases). V gave up 7 bases and J gave up 9 bases, with 18 bases separating them. Germline loops: CDR1 SNHLY, CDR2 FYNNEI. There are 13 residues in the CDR3. Written as DNA, the CDR3 is TGTGCCAGCACGCGACAGAGCAATACCAAAGCTTTCTTT. It yields the protein CASTRQSNTKAFF. Based on the CDR3 plus reference TRBV2 and TRBJ1-1, the full variable domain is EPEVTQTPSHQVTQMGQEVILRCVPISNHLYFYWYRQILGQKVEFLVSFYNNEISEKSEIFDDQFSVERPDGSNFTLKIRSTKLEDSAMYFCASTRQSNTKAFFGQGTRLTVV.

The chain links TRBV3-1 (or the pseudogene TRBV3-2) to TRBJ1-2, with 9 positions matching TRBD1. The ends lost 6 bases at V and 3 bases at J; junction bases unmatched: 5. CDR1 and CDR2 from the germline V gene are LGHDT and YNNKEL (reference sequence). The CDR3 sequence is 14 residues long. This CDR3 reads CASRQQGAYYGYTF. CDR3 DNA: TGTGCCAGCAGACAACAGGGGGCTTACTATGGCTACACCTTC.

This chain connects TRBV28 to TRBJ2-7; no definite D call. CDR1 and CDR2 (germline): MDHEN, SYDVKM. Trimming shortened V by 3 bases and J by 2 bases, and 11 bases separated the two germline ends. This CDR3 is 14 amino acids long. CDR3 DNA sequence: TGTGCCAGCAGTTTCTCGAGGCCCACCTACGAGCAGTACTTC. Encoded protein: CASSFSRPTYEQYF.

The chain couples TRBV10-3 to TRBJ1-4; 7 positions agree with TRBD1. The J segment lost 4 bases and the V segment lost 6 bases, leaving 5 bases of the junction unmatched. Germline V lookup: CDR1 ENHRY, CDR2 SYGVKD. CDR3 length: 14 amino acids. This CDR3 reads CAIRGDRGNEKLFF. The CDR3, as DNA: TGTGCCATCAGGGGGGACAGAGGTAATGAAAAACTGTTTTTT.

V is TRBV30 and J is TRBJ2-7, with D possibly matching TRBD2 (5 bases). Trimming removed 0 bases at V and 2 bases at J, with 8 bases between. Germline V gene sequence: CDR1 GTSNPN, CDR2 SVGIG (reference sequence). The CDR3 spans 13 residues. CDR3 residues: CAWSVLEAYEQYF. For the CDR3, the DNA is TGTGCCTGGAGTGTACTGGAGGCCTACGAGCAGTACTTC.

The chain couples TRBV3-1 (or the pseudogene TRBV3-2) to TRBJ1-2; a possible D gene is TRBD1 (5 bases). The germline CDR1 and CDR2 sequences are LGHDT and YNNKEL (reference sequence). V lost 7 bases and J 8 bases, leaving 14 bases between the germline ends. This CDR3 comprises 12 residues. CDR3 coding DNA: TGTGCCAGCACAAGGGGTACGGGCGGCTACACCTTC. Translated, it gives CASTRGTGGYTF.

The V call is TRBV19, the J call TRBJ1-5, with D maybe TRBD1 (5 bases). The ends were cut back, 7 bases at V and 6 bases at J, with 16 bases in the middle. The germline gives CDR1 LNHDA, CDR2 SQIVND (reference sequence). The CDR3 runs to 14 residues. The CDR3 coding sequence is TGTGCCAGTATGGACCCCAGGGTAGGTCAGCCCCAGCATTTT. It yields the protein CASMDPRVGQPQHF.

The chain combines TRBV7-8 with TRBJ1-2, with 9 bases matching TRBD1. CDR1 and CDR2 (germline): SGHVS, FQNEAQ. CDR3 length equals 15 residues. V lost 5 bases, J lost 8 bases, and 12 bases stayed unmatched. CDR3 region: CASSPSTGGARGYTF. CDR3 coding DNA: TGTGCCAGCAGCCCATCAACAGGGGGCGCGCGGGGCTACACCTTC.

The V gene is TRBV7-2, the J gene TRBJ1-5, with a tentative D call TRBD1 (5 bases). The length of the CDR3 is 15 residues. Per germline, CDR1 SGHTA and CDR2 FQGNSA. With 5 bases removed from V and 2 bases from J, the gap between germline ends came to 13 bases. The CDR3 bases are TGTGCCAGCAGCCGGGTGGCGGGGGGCAATCAGCCCCAGCATTTT. It specifies CASSRVAGGNQPQHF. The full variable domain, completed using reference TRBV7-2 and TRBJ1-5, is GAGVSQSPSNKVTEKGKDVELRCDPISGHTALYWYRQSLGQGLEFLIYFQGNSAPDKSGLPSDRFSAERTGGSVSTLTIQRTQQEDSAVYLCASSRVAGGNQPQHFGDGTRLSIL.

The V call is TRBV7-6, the J call TRBJ1-1; no reliable D call. The CDR3 totals 16 residues. The germline V gene has CDR1 SGHVS and CDR2 FNYEAQ. With 1 base removed from V and 0 bases from J, the gap between germline ends came to 12 bases. The CDR3 sequence: CASSLGGSLMNTEAFF. CDR3 nucleotides: TGTGCCAGCAGCTTAGGCGGGAGCCTCATGAACACTGAAGCTTTCTTT.

The CDR3 reads CASSYGGAGYGYTF. The CDR3 DNA is TGTGCCAGCAGTTATGGGGGCGCAGGGTATGGCTACACCTTC. The chain is built from TRBV27 and TRBJ1-2; D perhaps matches TRBD1 (6 bases). V was clipped by 4 bases and J by 5 bases, with 14 bases between them. The CDR3 contains 14 residues. CDR1 MNHEY and CDR2 SMNVEV come from the germline V gene (reference sequence).

The chain couples TRBV28 to TRBJ1-1; D is perhaps TRBD1 (6 bases). The CDR3 contains 15 residues. V was shortened by 10 bases and J by 4 bases, with 22 bases between the two germline ends. In germline, CDR1 is MDHEN, CDR2 SYDVKM. In DNA form, the CDR3 reads TGTGCCATCACTGCCCCCCCAGGGGTGGTCACTGAAGCTTTCTTT. Protein sequence: CAITAPPGVVTEAFF. The complete variable domain, with remaining parts taken from reference TRBV28 and TRBJ1-1, reads DVKVTQSSRYLVKRTGEKVFLECVQDMDHENMFWYRQDPGLGLRLIYFSYDVKMKEKGDIPEGYSVSREKKERFSLILESASTNQTSMYLCAITAPPGVVTEAFFGQGTRLTVV.

This sequence joins TRBV5-1 and TRBJ2-2; D may be TRBD1 (5 bases). Germline CDR1 reads SGHRS; CDR2 reads YFSETQ. Deletions cut 4 bases from V and 7 bases from J, with 17 bases between. The CDR3 has 15 amino acids. CDR3 residues: CASSTDGHAYGELFF. Written as DNA, the CDR3 is TGCGCCAGCAGCACTGATGGACATGCATACGGGGAGCTGTTTTTT.

This sequence joins TRBV6-5 and TRBJ2-2; D perhaps matches TRBD2 (6 bases). The ends were cut back, 6 bases at V and 4 bases at J, with 9 bases in the middle. This CDR3 has 13 amino acids. Germline V gene data show CDR1 as MNHEY and CDR2 as SVGAGI. The CDR3 DNA sequence: TGTGCCAGCAGAAATAGCGGCACCGGGGAGCTGTTTTTT. Its translation: CASRNSGTGELFF.